This T cell receptor beta chain appears in the sequencing data of a study of cytomegalovirus exposure and HLA in healthy donors. The CDR3 is made up of 15 amino acids. Germline values: CDR1 MNHEY, CDR2 SVGAGI. With 60 Vbeta and 13 Jbeta primers, the PCR was carried out. The method was immunoSEQ multiplex PCR; TCRdb's version includes in-frame clones alone and lacks a portion of them. The sample has nearly 100,000 clones, about 72% seen once. The rearrangement joins TRBV6-5 to TRBJ2-5, with 12 bases that match TRBD2. With the DNA end fitting TRBJ2-7 better, the J assignment may be wrong. The sample consisted of PBMCs. The receptor comes from a woman aged 55-69 years in good health and CMV-seropositive. The CDR3 loop reads CASSYRLAGVYEQYF. CDR3 DNA sequence: TGTGCCAGCAGTTACAGACTAGCGGGAGTCTACGAGCAGTACTTC.